The clone carrying this T cell receptor beta chain has more than one count but fewer than ten. The antigen is unknown. Assay used: immunoSEQ multiplex PCR; TCRdb lists only in-frame clones, some missing. The table includes about 3,600 clones, roughly four fifths detected once. This entry comes from a study of immune evolution from preneoplasia to lung adenocarcinoma. Study background: HLA loss of heterozygosity: under 7.5% AIS, over 12% MIA, about 35% ADC, none AAH.

The CDR3 extends over 13 amino acids. Trimming pared 0 bases from V and 5 bases from J, leaving 8 bases between. Each case's diagnosis was confirmed by two pathologists on H&E. Overall study results and limits: Later-stage lesions appeared to have more T cells, more diversity, less clonality. Top clone frequencies peaked in normal lung, apparently declining through invasive adenocarcinoma.

The receptor comes from a person between 55 and 80 years old with lung adenocarcinoma. Source material: FFPE minimally invasive lung adenocarcinoma tissue. The chain carries TRBV6-7 and TRBJ2-7; D remains ambiguous. TRBV6-7 is designated an ORF whose function remains uncertain. The DNA of the CDR3 is TGTGCCAGCAGTTACTCGAAAGGGAACGAGCAGTACTTC. This codes for CASSYSKGNEQYF.